The TCR beta chain described here comes from a study of regulatory T cells in long-lasting Graves disease (dated by TCRdb to 2020 to 2023). About the study as a whole: In the newly diagnosed Graves' disease group, patients had been taking antithyroid drugs for less than 3 months. A total of approximately 35 samples were covered by TCR sequencing, comprising some 13 persistent and roughly 20 newly diagnosed Graves' disease patients. Peripheral blood TCR sequencing and RNA sequencing compared persistent Graves' disease patients with newly diagnosed Graves' disease patients. The study was registered as a clinical trial and conducted in China. Points the paper makes about the study in general: Only the TCR beta chain was sequenced and analyzed. Compared with newly diagnosed patients, persistent Graves' disease patients had lower TCR Shannon entropy and fewer highly expanded clones, which suggests clonal expansion. The small sample size was acknowledged by the authors as a limitation that may reduce accuracy. Peripheral blood alone was examined, since thyroid tissue, which constituted the primary lesion, could not be accessed. A larger number of public clonotypes was shared among persistent patients (around 2,700) than among newly diagnosed patients (about 990).

The library was built by means of multiplex PCR. Sequencing instrument: Illumina HiSeq 4000. CDR3 regions were amplified by Arm-PCR with iRepertoire HTBI primers to construct TCR beta libraries. Gel purification was performed on PCR products prior to sequencing. On the study's bioinformatics: Across samples, roughly 60 TRBV and 15 or so TRBJ segments were identified and used for gene usage analysis of CDR3 amino acid clonotypes. COPE and FqMerger were used to merge the filtered high-quality paired reads into contigs. BLAST was used to align contigs to IMGT TRBV, TRBD and TRBJ reference genes, with CDR3 defined following IMGT. Any clonotype with a frequency above 0.1% was classified as a highly expanded clone. Shannon entropy was used to measure repertoire diversity, and the Gini coefficient was used to measure V-J evenness. A clonotype was considered public if more than one individual shared it. TCRdb reanalyzed the raw reads on its own, using fastp at Q25 for trimming and MiXCR for clone calling, and kept in-frame beta chains. Each entry is one CDR3 protein sequence, shown with its most common DNA and genes. The V and J calls were not made by the authors but by TCRdb's processing. In this sample the table shows fewer than 400,000 distinct CDR3 sequences, 18% of which occur a single time. In total, the top ten clones hold more than 35% of the sample.

For this clonotype: Which antigen it targets is not known. Base qualities were left out, and no much larger clone turns up one base away.

The sample's time point label is to be understood as: newly diagnosed GD, antithyroid drugs for less than 3 months. RNA was extracted from PBMCs in TRIzol for both TCR sequencing and RNA sequencing. Graves' disease was diagnosed according to American Thyroid Association guidelines. Recruitment of patients was carried out at an endocrinology department in Xi'an, China. From each patient, about 8.9 milliliters of peripheral blood was collected into an EDTA anticoagulant tube. Ficoll Paque Plus density gradient separation was used to isolate PBMCs, and no further T cell sorting was done. An Agilent 2100 Bioanalyzer and agarose gel were used to check RNA quality, and a NanoDrop 2000 was used to measure RNA concentration. The starting material was peripheral blood mononuclear cells (PBMCs), obtained at new diagnosis, from a patient treated with antithyroid drugs. The sequence was obtained from a female donor with Graves disease.

This receptor has the CDR3 CASSSDREPYEQYF. The DNA sequence is as follows: TGTGCCAGCAGTTCAGACAGGGAACCCTACGAGCAGTACTTC. The rearrangement joined TRBV28 to TRBJ2-7; the central 7 bases match TRBD1. There are 14 amino acids in the CDR3, from cysteine to phenylalanine inclusive. Of all the DNA, just the CDR3 is kept, 42 bases in frame from base 1. Trimming leaves V shorter by 4 bases and J shorter by 2 bases, with the junction holding 5 bases beyond the gene matches. Reading the germline V gene gives CDR1 MDHEN and CDR2 SYDVKM.